The 17 T cell receptor beta chains listed next were all sequenced from one sample in a study of cytomegalovirus exposure and HLA in healthy donors. It was with 60 Vbeta and 13 Jbeta primers that the PCR ran. Libraries were prepared by immunoSEQ multiplex PCR; TCRdb keeps only in-frame clonotypes and omits some of them. Found here are about 150,000 clones, 79% of them singletons; the top ten hold 6% to 7.5%. The source material was PBMCs. These receptor sequences come from a man aged 35 to 55 in good health and CMV-seropositive.

V gene TRBV9 combines with J gene TRBJ1-3; D is uncertain. Germline CDR1 is SGDLS and CDR2 is YYNGEE. This CDR3 has 15 residues. Trimming removed 0 bases at V and 0 bases at J, with 7 bases between. The CDR3 sequence: CASSVEPSSGNTIYF. The CDR3 nucleotides are TGTGCCAGCAGCGTAGAACCCAGCTCTGGAAACACCATATATTTT.

The CDR3 bases are TGTGCCAGCAGCTTAGACAGGGGGGGCGGCTACGAGCAGTACTTC. Residues: CASSLDRGGGYEQYF. This chain uses TRBV7-2 with TRBJ2-7; D might be TRBD1 (8 bases). Per germline, CDR1 SGHTA and CDR2 FQGNSA. V was cut by 1 base and J by 3 bases, with 13 bases left in between. The CDR3 is 15 amino acids.

This chain joins TRBV6-5 and TRBJ2-5, with a weak D call TRBD2 (5 bases). The V end lost 8 bases, the J end lost 5 bases, and 9 bases lay between the germline ends. The CDR3 contains 11 residues. Germline CDR1 is MNHEY and CDR2 is SVGAGI. CDR3 in amino acids: CASGSGETQYF. CDR3 DNA sequence: TGTGCCAGCGGGAGTGGGGAGACCCAGTACTTC.

This clone was found once. This chain uses TRBV6-6 with TRBJ1-6; D is possibly TRBD1 (6 bases). Germline values: CDR1 MNHNY, CDR2 SVGAGI (reference sequence). The CDR3 contains 14 residues. Trimming took off 3 bases at V and 7 bases at J, with 10 bases between the two ends. CDR3 sequence: CASSYEGENSPLHF. The CDR3 nucleotides read TGTGCCAGCAGTTATGAGGGGGAGAATTCACCCCTCCACTTT.

The chain is built from TRBV10-1 and TRBJ1-5, with unresolved D. Deletions cut 0 bases from V and 7 bases from J, with 13 bases between. This CDR3 is 15 amino acids long. CDR1 is WNHNN, CDR2 SYGVQD, per germline (reference sequence). The CDR3 bases are TGCGCCAGCAGTGAGTCGAATCGGAGCGGCCAGCCCCAGCATTTT. Residues: CASSESNRSGQPQHF.

This chain links TRBV9 with TRBJ2-7; tentatively, D is TRBD1 (6 bases). Trimming stripped 8 bases from V and 0 bases from J, with 15 bases between. This CDR3 region has 14 residues. Germline V CDR1 and CDR2: SGDLS, YYNGEE. The CDR3 protein is CASGRGISSYEQYF. As DNA, the CDR3 is TGTGCCAGTGGTAGGGGGATAAGCTCCTACGAGCAGTACTTC.

The V gene is TRBV27, the J gene TRBJ1-3; no clear D. V gave up 7 bases and J gave up 4 bases, with 14 bases separating them. CDR1 is MNHEY, CDR2 SMNVEV, per germline (reference sequence). The CDR3 length is 14 residues. The CDR3 region is CASIPSGFGNTIYF. As DNA, the CDR3 is TGTGCCAGCATCCCCTCGGGGTTCGGAAACACCATATATTTT.

This chain connects TRBV7-9 to TRBJ1-5; 9 bases align to TRBD1. Unmatched junction bases numbered 4, after V lost 4 bases and J lost 0 bases. Germline V lookup: CDR1 SEHNR, CDR2 FQNEAQ (reference sequence). This CDR3 contains 16 residues. This CDR3 is CASSSTTGGSNQPQHF. The CDR3 nucleotides are TGTGCCAGCAGCTCAACGACAGGGGGTAGCAATCAGCCCCAGCATTTT.

CDR3 nucleotides: TGTGCCAGCAGTGTAGGACAAACAAGGGGAGAGACCCAGTACTTC. Translated: CASSVGQTRGETQYF. The genes are TRBV25-1 and TRBJ2-5; D is possibly TRBD1 (5 bases). CDR1 is MGHDK and CDR2 is SYGVNS in the germline V gene. The CDR3 totals 15 residues. The V gene lost 4 bases and the J gene lost 4 bases, with 16 bases spanning the gap.

The count of this clone is one. This chain uses TRBV15 with TRBJ2-6; a possible D gene is TRBD2 (5 bases). V was cut by 0 bases and J by 2 bases, with 8 bases left in between. The CDR3 has 16 residues. CDR1 LNHNV and CDR2 YYDKDF come from the germline V gene (reference sequence). For the CDR3, the DNA is TGTGCCACCAGCAGAGACAGGCGGGCTGGGGCCAACGTCCTGACTTTC. Encoded protein: CATSRDRRAGANVLTF.

The chain is built from TRBV19 and TRBJ1-2, with D perhaps TRBD1 (6 bases). Trimming shortened V by 1 base and J by 2 bases, and 11 bases separated the two germline ends. This CDR3 is built from 15 residues. The germline V gene has CDR1 LNHDA and CDR2 SQIVND (reference sequence). The CDR3 loop reads CASSIATQGNYGYTF. As DNA, the CDR3 is TGTGCCAGTAGTATAGCCACTCAGGGGAACTATGGCTACACCTTC. The full variable domain, completed using reference TRBV19 and TRBJ1-2, is DGGITQSPKYLFRKEGQNVTLSCEQNLNHDAMYWYRQDPGQGLRLIYYSQIVNDFQKGDIAEGYSVSREKKESFPLTVTSAQKNPTAFYLCASSIATQGNYGYTFGSGTRLTVV.

This chain connects TRBV5-1 to TRBJ2-1, with a tentative D call TRBD1 (6 bases). V lost 4 bases, J lost 0 bases, and 11 bases lay in between. The CDR3 totals 15 residues. The germline V gene has CDR1 SGHRS and CDR2 YFSETQ. CDR3: CASSPGASSYNEQFF. CDR3 nucleotide sequence: TGCGCCAGCAGCCCAGGGGCTTCCTCCTACAATGAGCAGTTCTTC.

This chain joins TRBV4-1 and TRBJ1-1, with a possible D match to TRBD1 (5 bases). The V gene lost 5 bases and the J gene lost 6 bases, with 19 bases spanning the gap. Germline lookup yields CDR1 MGHRA and CDR2 YSYEKL. CDR3 length: 15 residues. CDR3 amino acids: CASSSGLRGRAEAFF. In DNA form, the CDR3 reads TGCGCCAGCAGCAGCGGGTTGCGGGGCAGGGCTGAAGCTTTCTTT.

The CDR3: CASSLSYNEQFF. CDR3 nucleotides: TGTGCCAGCAGCCTATCCTACAATGAGCAGTTCTTC. V is TRBV5-6 and J is TRBJ2-1; D unresolved. The CDR3 spans 12 residues. Germline V lookup: CDR1 SGHDT, CDR2 YYEEEE. The V gene lost 4 bases and the J gene lost 1 base, with 3 bases spanning the gap. The entire variable domain, with the rest obtained from reference TRBV5-6 and TRBJ2-1, is as follows: DAGVTQSPTHLIKTRGQQVTLRCSPKSGHDTVSWYQQALGQGPQFIFQYYEEEERQRGNFPDRFSGHQFPNYSSELNVNALLLGDSALYLCASSLSYNEQFFGPGTRLTVL.

The genes are TRBV5-1 and TRBJ1-2; 9 bases fit TRBD1. Germline trimming cut 4 bases from V and 6 bases from J; bases unmatched to any gene: 4. From germline, CDR1 is SGHRS and CDR2 YFSETQ. This CDR3 has 13 amino acids. The CDR3 coding sequence is TGCGCCAGCAGCATACAGGGGGCGGATGGCTACACCTTC. The encoded protein is CASSIQGADGYTF.

The V call is TRBV14, the J call TRBJ2-2; D uncertain. Germline lookup yields CDR1 SGHDN and CDR2 FVKESK. There are 17 residues in the CDR3. V was pared by 0 bases and J by 5 bases, with 16 bases between. The DNA for the CDR3 is TGTGCCAGCAGCCAAGACCTAGGTACATTTGGAACCGGGGAGCTGTTTTTT. Residues: CASSQDLGTFGTGELFF.

This chain joins TRBV7-3 and TRBJ2-1, with D perhaps TRBD2 (7 bases). CDR3 length equals 15 residues. V gave up 4 bases and J gave up 5 bases, with 15 bases separating them. The germline V gene has CDR1 SGHTA and CDR2 FQGTGA. CDR3 in amino acids: CASSSDPGGHNEQFF. CDR3 DNA: TGTGCCAGCAGCTCCGACCCCGGGGGGCACAATGAGCAGTTCTTC.